This record covers a single T cell receptor beta chain. Its antigen is not identified. The CDR3 covers 16 residues. The germline gives CDR1 LGHNA, CDR2 YNFKEQ. V trimming: 4 bases; J trimming: 0 bases; junction bases outside the gene matches: 5. These data are taken from a study of OX40 agonist ivuxolimab in advanced cancers. Study-wide results and caveats: CD8+ T cells were the subset that, on average, had more expanded clones than CD4+.

The assay was immunoSEQ multiplex PCR, and TCRdb's table has in-frame clones only and misses some. The sample has 39,000 or so clones, around nine tenths seen once. V is TRBV4-2 and J is TRBJ2-3; 9 bases agree with TRBD2. This clonotype was sampled from an adult with an advanced solid tumor such as melanoma, head and neck, liver or kidney cancer. The specimen was CD4+ or CD8+ T cells sorted from blood, collected in a trial of the OX40 agonist ivuxolimab. CDR3 sequence reads: CASSRTSATSTDTQYF. DNA for the CDR3: TGTGCCAGCAGCCGGACTAGCGCCACTAGCACAGATACGCAGTATTTT.